This is a list of T cell receptor beta chains from one sample in a study of blood T cells in healthy people across ages. MiXCR was run by TCRdb on the 5' RACE reads, yielding one entry per CDR3 protein. The table has hundreds of thousands of distinct CDR3 sequences, about 59% seen once. The sequenced sample was blood. These receptors all come from a man aged 25 to 45 in good health. Both conserved end residues are part of each CDR3. The D gene is left open where the match is weak. Clone size is given for some rows only: seen once, a few or many times, or a class if the clone is expanded.

j_gene: TRBJ2-7; len: 12; v_gene: TRBV4-3; d_gene: NA; abundance: few; CDR3nt: TGCGCCAGCAGCCAAGATTTTATCGAGCAGTACTTC; CDR3aa: CASSQDFIEQYF
j_gene: TRBJ2-5; len: 15; v_gene: TRBV5-1; d_gene: NA; abundance: NA; CDR3nt: TGCGCCAGCAGCCGTGGGGGCCTCGAGCAAGAGACCCAGTACTTC; CDR3aa: CASSRGGLEQETQYF
j_gene: TRBJ2-1; len: 13; v_gene: TRBV4-3; d_gene: TRBD2; abundance: NA; CDR3nt: TGCGCCAGCAGCCGAGCGGGGGGAGGTGAGCAGTTCTTC; CDR3aa: CASSRAGGGEQFF
j_gene: TRBJ1-4; len: 17; v_gene: TRBV7-6; d_gene: NA; abundance: NA; CDR3nt: TGTGCCAGCAGCCCGAAACACCGGACAGCAACTAATGAAAAACTGTTTTTT; CDR3aa: CASSPKHRTATNEKLFF
j_gene: TRBJ1-1; len: 17; v_gene: TRBV14; d_gene: NA; abundance: NA; CDR3nt: TGTGCCAGCAGCCAAGATAGGAACAGGGAAGGGGACACTGAAGCTTTCTTT; CDR3aa: CASSQDRNREGDTEAFF
j_gene: TRBJ2-1; len: 15; v_gene: TRBV28; d_gene: TRBD1; abundance: once; CDR3nt: TGTGCCAGCAGTTTTCTGGACAGGGTATATGATGAGCAGTTCTTC; CDR3aa: CASSFLDRVYDEQFF
j_gene: TRBJ1-2; len: 13; v_gene: TRBV6-2/TRBV6-3; d_gene: TRBD1; abundance: NA; CDR3nt: TGTGCCAGCCATTGGACAGGCGTATATGGCTACACCTTC; CDR3aa: CASHWTGVYGYTF
j_gene: TRBJ1-5; len: 13; v_gene: TRBV20-1; d_gene: NA; abundance: few; CDR3nt: TGCAGTGCTAAGAGCGGGGAAAATCAGCCCCAGCATTTT; CDR3aa: CSAKSGENQPQHF
j_gene: TRBJ2-1; len: 15; v_gene: TRBV15; d_gene: NA; abundance: NA; CDR3nt: TGTGCCACCAGCAGTGCTGGGGTCACCTACAATGAGCAGTTCTTC; CDR3aa: CATSSAGVTYNEQFF
j_gene: TRBJ2-1; len: 20; v_gene: TRBV4-1; d_gene: TRBD2; abundance: NA; CDR3nt: TGCGCCAGCAGCCAAGGAGATGGGACTAGCGGGTGGAGGTCCTACAATGAGCAGTTCTTC; CDR3aa: CASSQGDGTSGWRSYNEQFF
j_gene: TRBJ2-1; len: 12; v_gene: TRBV2; d_gene: TRBD1; abundance: many; CDR3nt: TGTGCCAGCAGCGTACAGGGGAATGAGCAGTTCTTC; CDR3aa: CASSVQGNEQFF
j_gene: TRBJ2-1; len: 15; v_gene: TRBV5-6; d_gene: NA; abundance: NA; CDR3nt: TGTGCCAGCAGCCCGGGGCCCTTGACCTACAATGAGCAGTTCTTC; CDR3aa: CASSPGPLTYNEQFF
j_gene: TRBJ2-2; len: 13; v_gene: TRBV6-2/TRBV6-3; d_gene: NA; abundance: NA; CDR3nt: TGTGCCAGCACCCAGGGGAGCGGCGGGGAGCTGTTTTTT; CDR3aa: CASTQGSGGELFF
j_gene: TRBJ2-6; len: 13; v_gene: TRBV2; d_gene: NA; abundance: NA; CDR3nt: TGTGCCAGCAGCGGGGATGGGGCCAACGTCCTGACTTTC; CDR3aa: CASSGDGANVLTF
j_gene: TRBJ1-4; len: 14; v_gene: TRBV25-1; d_gene: NA; abundance: few; CDR3nt: TGTGCCAGCAGTCGCGGCAGCAAGAATGAAAAACTGTTTTTT; CDR3aa: CASSRGSKNEKLFF
j_gene: TRBJ2-1; len: 12; v_gene: TRBV27; d_gene: NA; abundance: NA; CDR3nt: TGTGCCAGCAAGGGGCCCCGCGGGAAGCAGTTCTTC; CDR3aa: CASKGPRGKQFF
j_gene: TRBJ2-2; len: 15; v_gene: TRBV24-1; d_gene: NA; abundance: NA; CDR3nt: TGTGCCACCAGTGATCTAGCCCGGCTTGACGGGGAGCTGTTTTTT; CDR3aa: CATSDLARLDGELFF
j_gene: TRBJ1-1; len: 19; v_gene: TRBV11-2; d_gene: NA; abundance: NA; CDR3nt: TGTGCCAGCAGCTCCATAAGGCGGCGTGCAGGTTATATGAACACTGAAGCTTTCTTT; CDR3aa: CASSSIRRRAGYMNTEAFF
j_gene: TRBJ1-2; len: 14; v_gene: TRBV4-3; d_gene: NA; abundance: NA; CDR3nt: TGCGCCAGCAGCCAATTCCGGGGGAAGAATGGCTACACCTTC; CDR3aa: CASSQFRGKNGYTF
j_gene: TRBJ2-1; len: 14; v_gene: TRBV7-9; d_gene: TRBD1; abundance: few; CDR3nt: TGTGCCAGCGTCCCGGGACAGGGGGACAATGAGCAGTTCTTC; CDR3aa: CASVPGQGDNEQFF
j_gene: TRBJ1-2; len: 15; v_gene: TRBV9; d_gene: TRBD1; abundance: NA; CDR3nt: TGTGCCAGCAGCGTAGACGGGACAGCCGACTATGGCTACACCTTC; CDR3aa: CASSVDGTADYGYTF
j_gene: TRBJ1-1; len: 14; v_gene: TRBV7-4; d_gene: NA; abundance: once; CDR3nt: TGTGCCAGCAGCTTAGCCCAGAGGAACACTGAAGCTTTCTTT; CDR3aa: CASSLAQRNTEAFF
j_gene: TRBJ2-5; len: 15; v_gene: TRBV25-1; d_gene: TRBD1; abundance: NA; CDR3nt: TGTGCCAGCAGTGAAGGACAGGGGGCGCGTGAGACCCAGTACTTC; CDR3aa: CASSEGQGARETQYF
j_gene: TRBJ2-1; len: 20; v_gene: TRBV29-1; d_gene: TRBD2; abundance: few; CDR3nt: TGCAGCGTTGATCCCCTGGGACTAGCGGGGGGGCCGTTGCCTGACAATGAGCAGTTCTTC; CDR3aa: CSVDPLGLAGGPLPDNEQFF
j_gene: TRBJ2-1; len: 15; v_gene: TRBV5-6; d_gene: NA; abundance: NA; CDR3nt: TGTGCCAGCAGGGCCGGACAGGAGGGATACAATGAGCAGTTCTTC; CDR3aa: CASRAGQEGYNEQFF
j_gene: TRBJ1-2; len: 16; v_gene: TRBV12-3/TRBV12-4; d_gene: NA; abundance: NA; CDR3nt: TGTGCCAGCAACTTTTTGACAGAGGTTGGAAACTATGGCTACACCTTC; CDR3aa: CASNFLTEVGNYGYTF
j_gene: TRBJ1-5; len: 13; v_gene: TRBV6-1; d_gene: NA; abundance: NA; CDR3nt: TGTGCCAGCAGTGAGGTGGGCCTGGAGCCCCAGCATTTT; CDR3aa: CASSEVGLEPQHF
j_gene: TRBJ2-5; len: 17; v_gene: TRBV9; d_gene: NA; abundance: NA; CDR3nt: TGTGCCAGCAGCGCAACCTACAACCTAGGGGCCGAGGAGACCCAGTACTTC; CDR3aa: CASSATYNLGAEETQYF
j_gene: TRBJ1-5; len: 14; v_gene: TRBV2; d_gene: TRBD1; abundance: NA; CDR3nt: TGTGCCAGCAGTAACCGACAGGGGGGTCAGCCCCAGCATTTT; CDR3aa: CASSNRQGGQPQHF
j_gene: TRBJ2-3; len: 13; v_gene: TRBV12-3/TRBV12-4; d_gene: TRBD2; abundance: few; CDR3nt: TGTGCCAGCATACGGGAGGGCTCCTATAGGCAGTATTTT; CDR3aa: CASIREGSYRQYF
j_gene: TRBJ1-6; len: 14; v_gene: TRBV10-3; d_gene: NA; abundance: NA; CDR3nt: TGTGCCATCTCCGGGGGCAGTCGGAATTCACCCCTCCACTTT; CDR3aa: CAISGGSRNSPLHF
j_gene: TRBJ2-2; len: 15; v_gene: TRBV7-3; d_gene: NA; abundance: NA; CDR3nt: TGTGCCAGCAGCTTAATGCACGGCAACACCGGGGAGCTGTTTTTT; CDR3aa: CASSLMHGNTGELFF
j_gene: TRBJ2-7; len: 15; v_gene: TRBV6-6; d_gene: NA; abundance: few; CDR3nt: TGTGCCAGCAGGCTCCGACAGGCAGAAGGCTACGAGCAGTACTTC; CDR3aa: CASRLRQAEGYEQYF